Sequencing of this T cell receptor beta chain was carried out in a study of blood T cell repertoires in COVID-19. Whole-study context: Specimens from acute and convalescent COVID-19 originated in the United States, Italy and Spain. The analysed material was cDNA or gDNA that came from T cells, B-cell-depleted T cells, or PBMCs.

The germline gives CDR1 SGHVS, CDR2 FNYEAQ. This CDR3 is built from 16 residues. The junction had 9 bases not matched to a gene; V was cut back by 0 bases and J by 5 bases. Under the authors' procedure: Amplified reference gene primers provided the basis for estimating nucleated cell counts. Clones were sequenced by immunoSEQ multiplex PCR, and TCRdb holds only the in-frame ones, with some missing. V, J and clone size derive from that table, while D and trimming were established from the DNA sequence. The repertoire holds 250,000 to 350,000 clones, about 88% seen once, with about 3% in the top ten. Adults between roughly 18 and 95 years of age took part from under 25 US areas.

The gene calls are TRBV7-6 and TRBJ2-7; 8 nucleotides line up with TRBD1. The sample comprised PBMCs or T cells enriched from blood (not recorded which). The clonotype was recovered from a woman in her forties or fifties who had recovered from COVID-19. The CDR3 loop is CASSLASTDRVNEQYF. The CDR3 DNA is TGTGCCAGCAGCTTAGCGTCTACGGACAGGGTCAACGAGCAGTACTTC.